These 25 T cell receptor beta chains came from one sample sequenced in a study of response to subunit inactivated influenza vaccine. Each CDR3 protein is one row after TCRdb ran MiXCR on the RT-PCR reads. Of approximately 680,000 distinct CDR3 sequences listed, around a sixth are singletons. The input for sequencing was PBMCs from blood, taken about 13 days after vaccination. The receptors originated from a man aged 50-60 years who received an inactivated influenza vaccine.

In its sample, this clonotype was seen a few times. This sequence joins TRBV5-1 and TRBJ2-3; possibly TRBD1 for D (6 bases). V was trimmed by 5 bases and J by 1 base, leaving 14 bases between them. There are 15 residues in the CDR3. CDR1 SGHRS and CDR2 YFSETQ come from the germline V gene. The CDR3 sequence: CASRVLGAGTDTQYF. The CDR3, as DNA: TGCGCCAGCAGGGTGCTGGGGGCGGGCACAGATACGCAGTATTTT.

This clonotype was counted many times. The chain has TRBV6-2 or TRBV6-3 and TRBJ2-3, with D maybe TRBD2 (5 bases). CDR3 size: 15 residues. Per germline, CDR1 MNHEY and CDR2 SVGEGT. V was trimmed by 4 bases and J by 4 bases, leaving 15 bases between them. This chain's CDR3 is CASSFPLGWADTQYF. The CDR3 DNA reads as TGTGCCAGCAGTTTCCCACTAGGGTGGGCAGATACGCAGTATTTT.

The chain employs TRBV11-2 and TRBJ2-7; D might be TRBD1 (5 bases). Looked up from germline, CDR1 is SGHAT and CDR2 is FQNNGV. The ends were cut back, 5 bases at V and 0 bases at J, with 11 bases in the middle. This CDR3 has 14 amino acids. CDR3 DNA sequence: TGTGCCAGCAGCACCAGGGAAAGCTCCTACGAGCAGTACTTC. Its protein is CASSTRESSYEQYF. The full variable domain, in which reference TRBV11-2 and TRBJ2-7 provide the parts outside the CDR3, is EAGVAQSPRYKIIEKRQSVAFWCNPISGHATLYWYQQILGQGPKLLIQFQNNGVVDDSQLPKDRFSAERLKGVDSTLKIQPAKLEDSAVYLCASSTRESSYEQYFGPGTRLTVT.

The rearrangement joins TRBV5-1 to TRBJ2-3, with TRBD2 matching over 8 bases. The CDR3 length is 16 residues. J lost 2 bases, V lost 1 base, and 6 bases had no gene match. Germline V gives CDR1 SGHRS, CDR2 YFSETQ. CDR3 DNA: TGCGCCAGCAGCTTGTGGTCGGGGGGGATCACAGATACGCAGTATTTT. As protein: CASSLWSGGITDTQYF. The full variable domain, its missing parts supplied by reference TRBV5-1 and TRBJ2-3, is KAGVTQTPRYLIKTRGQQVTLSCSPISGHRSVSWYQQTPGQGLQFLFEYFSETQRNKGNFPGRFSGRQFSNSRSEMNVSTLELGDSALYLCASSLWSGGITDTQYFGPGTRLTVL.

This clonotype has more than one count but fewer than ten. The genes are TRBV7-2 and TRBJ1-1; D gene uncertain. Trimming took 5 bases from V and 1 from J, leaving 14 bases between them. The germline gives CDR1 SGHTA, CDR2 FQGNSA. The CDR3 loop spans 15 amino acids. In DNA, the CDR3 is TGTGCCAGCAGCATTAAGGTGGGTCAGAACACTGAAGCTTTCTTT. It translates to CASSIKVGQNTEAFF.

The CDR3: CASSQDEGCNEQFF. The CDR3 nucleotides read TGTGCCAGCAGCCAAGACGAAGGGTGCAATGAGCAGTTCTTC. The chain is built from TRBV4-2 and TRBJ2-1; D gene ambiguous. This CDR3 spans 14 amino acids. The germline V and J ends were trimmed by 0 bases and 6 bases, with 9 bases remaining between them. Germline CDR1 and CDR2: LGHNA and YNFKEQ.

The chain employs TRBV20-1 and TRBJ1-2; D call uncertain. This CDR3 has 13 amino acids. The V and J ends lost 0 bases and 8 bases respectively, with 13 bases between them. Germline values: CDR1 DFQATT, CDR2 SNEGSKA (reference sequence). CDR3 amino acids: CSARDNGPRGYTF. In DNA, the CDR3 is TGCAGTGCTAGAGATAACGGCCCACGAGGCTACACCTTC.

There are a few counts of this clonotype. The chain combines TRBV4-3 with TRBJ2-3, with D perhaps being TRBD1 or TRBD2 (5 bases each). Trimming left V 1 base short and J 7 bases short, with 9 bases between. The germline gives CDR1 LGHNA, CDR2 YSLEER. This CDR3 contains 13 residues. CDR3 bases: TGCGCCAGCAGCCAAGTGGGGGATTATACGCAGTATTTT. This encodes CASSQVGDYTQYF.

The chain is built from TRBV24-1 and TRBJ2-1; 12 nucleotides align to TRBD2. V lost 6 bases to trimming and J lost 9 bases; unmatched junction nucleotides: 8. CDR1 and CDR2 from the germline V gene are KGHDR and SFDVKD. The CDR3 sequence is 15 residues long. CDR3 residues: CATSLASGRAVEQFF. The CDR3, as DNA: TGTGCCACCAGTTTGGCTAGCGGGAGGGCCGTTGAGCAGTTCTTC.

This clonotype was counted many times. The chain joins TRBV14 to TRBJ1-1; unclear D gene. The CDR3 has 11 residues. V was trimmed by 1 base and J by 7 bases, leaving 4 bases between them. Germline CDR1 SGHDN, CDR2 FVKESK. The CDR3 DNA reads TGTGCCAGCAGCCAAGGTTATGAAGCTTTCTTT. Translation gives CASSQGYEAFF.

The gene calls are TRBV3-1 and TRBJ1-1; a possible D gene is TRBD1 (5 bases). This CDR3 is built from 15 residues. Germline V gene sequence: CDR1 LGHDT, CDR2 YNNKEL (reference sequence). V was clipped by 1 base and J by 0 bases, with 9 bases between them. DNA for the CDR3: TGTGCCAGCAGCCAAGCGGGACGGATGAACACTGAAGCTTTCTTT. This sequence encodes CASSQAGRMNTEAFF.

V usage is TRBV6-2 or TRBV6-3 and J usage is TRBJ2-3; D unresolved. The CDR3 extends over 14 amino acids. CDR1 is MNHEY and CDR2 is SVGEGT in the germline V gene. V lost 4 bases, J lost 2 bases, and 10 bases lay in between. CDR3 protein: CASSSRGATDTQYF. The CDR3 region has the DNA TGTGCCAGCAGTTCTAGAGGAGCCACAGATACGCAGTATTTT.

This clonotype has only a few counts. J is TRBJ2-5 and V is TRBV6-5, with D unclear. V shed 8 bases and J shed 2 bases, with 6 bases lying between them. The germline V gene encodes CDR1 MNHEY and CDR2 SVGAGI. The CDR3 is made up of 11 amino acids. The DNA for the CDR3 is TGTGCCAGCGGGGTACAAGAGACCCAGTACTTC. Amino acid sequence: CASGVQETQYF.

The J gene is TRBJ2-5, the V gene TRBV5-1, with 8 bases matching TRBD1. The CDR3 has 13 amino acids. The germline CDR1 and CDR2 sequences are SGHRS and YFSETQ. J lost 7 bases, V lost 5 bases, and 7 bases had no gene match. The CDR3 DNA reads TGCGCCAGCAGGGGGACAGGACGGTGGACCCAGTACTTC. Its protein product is CASRGTGRWTQYF.

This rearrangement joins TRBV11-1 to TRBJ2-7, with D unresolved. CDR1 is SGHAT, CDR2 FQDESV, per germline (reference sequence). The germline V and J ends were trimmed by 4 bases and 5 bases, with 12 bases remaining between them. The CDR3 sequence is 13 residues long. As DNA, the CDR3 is TGTGCCAGCAGCTGGCGCTTGGAGCACGAGCAGTACTTC. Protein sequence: CASSWRLEHEQYF.

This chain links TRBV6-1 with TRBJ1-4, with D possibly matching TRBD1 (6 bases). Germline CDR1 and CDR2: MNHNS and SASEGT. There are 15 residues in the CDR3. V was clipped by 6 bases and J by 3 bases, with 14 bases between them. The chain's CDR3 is CASSSDRPPNEKLFF. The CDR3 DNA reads TGTGCCAGCAGCTCCGACAGGCCCCCTAATGAAAAACTGTTTTTT.

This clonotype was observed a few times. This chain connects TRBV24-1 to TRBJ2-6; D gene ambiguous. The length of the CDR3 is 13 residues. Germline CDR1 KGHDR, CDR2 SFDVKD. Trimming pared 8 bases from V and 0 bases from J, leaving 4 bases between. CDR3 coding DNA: TGTGCCACCACGGACTCTGGGGCCAACGTCCTGACTTTC. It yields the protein CATTDSGANVLTF.

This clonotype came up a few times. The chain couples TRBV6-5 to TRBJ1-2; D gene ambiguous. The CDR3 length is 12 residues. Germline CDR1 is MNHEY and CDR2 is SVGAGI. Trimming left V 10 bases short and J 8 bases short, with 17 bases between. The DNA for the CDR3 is TGTGCCACCACCTCACGGGGTGGGGGCTACACCTTC. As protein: CATTSRGGGYTF.

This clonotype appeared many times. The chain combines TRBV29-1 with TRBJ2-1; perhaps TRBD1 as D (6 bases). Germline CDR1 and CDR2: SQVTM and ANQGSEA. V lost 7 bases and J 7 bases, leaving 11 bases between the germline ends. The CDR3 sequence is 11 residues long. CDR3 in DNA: TGCAGCGCAAACAGGGTAAATGAGCAGTTCTTC. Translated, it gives CSANRVNEQFF.

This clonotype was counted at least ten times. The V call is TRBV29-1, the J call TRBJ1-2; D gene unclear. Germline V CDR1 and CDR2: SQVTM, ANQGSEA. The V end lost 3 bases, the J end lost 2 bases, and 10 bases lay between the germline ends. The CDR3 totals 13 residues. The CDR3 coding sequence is TGCAGCGTTGAGTCCGGAGGGAACTATGGCTACACCTTC. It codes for CSVESGGNYGYTF.

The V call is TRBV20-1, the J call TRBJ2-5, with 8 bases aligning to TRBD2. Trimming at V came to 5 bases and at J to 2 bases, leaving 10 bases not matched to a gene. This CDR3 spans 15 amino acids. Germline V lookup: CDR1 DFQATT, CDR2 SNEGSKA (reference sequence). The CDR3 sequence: CSAQGRGGLQETQYF. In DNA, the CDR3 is TGCAGTGCTCAAGGTCGCGGGGGGCTGCAAGAGACCCAGTACTTC.

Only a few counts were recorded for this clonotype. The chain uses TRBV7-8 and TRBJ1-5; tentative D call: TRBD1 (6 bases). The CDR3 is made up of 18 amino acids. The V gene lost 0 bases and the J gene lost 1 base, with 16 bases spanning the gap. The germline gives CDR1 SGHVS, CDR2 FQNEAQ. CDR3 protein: CASSLALQGSRSNQPQHF. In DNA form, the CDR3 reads TGTGCCAGCAGCTTAGCGTTACAGGGATCTCGAAGCAATCAGCCCCAGCATTTT.

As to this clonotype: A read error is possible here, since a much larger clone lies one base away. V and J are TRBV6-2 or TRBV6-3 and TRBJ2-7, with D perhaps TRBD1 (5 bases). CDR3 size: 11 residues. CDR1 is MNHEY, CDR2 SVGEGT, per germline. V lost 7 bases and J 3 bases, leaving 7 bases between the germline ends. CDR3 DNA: TGTGCCAGCAAGACAGACTACGAGCAGTACTTC. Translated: CASKTDYEQYF.

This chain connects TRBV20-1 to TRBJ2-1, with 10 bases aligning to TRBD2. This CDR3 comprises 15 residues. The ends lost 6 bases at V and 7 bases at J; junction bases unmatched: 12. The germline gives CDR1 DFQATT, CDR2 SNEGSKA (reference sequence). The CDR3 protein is CSASPSATSGNEQFF. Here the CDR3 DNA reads TGCAGTGCCTCCCCGAGTGCGACTAGCGGGAATGAGCAGTTCTTC.

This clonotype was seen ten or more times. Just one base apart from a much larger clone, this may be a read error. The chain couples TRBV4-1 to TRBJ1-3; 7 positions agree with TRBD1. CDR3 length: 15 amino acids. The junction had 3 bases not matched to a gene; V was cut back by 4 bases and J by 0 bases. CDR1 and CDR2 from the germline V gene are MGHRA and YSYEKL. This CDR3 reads CASSRDSNSGNTIYF. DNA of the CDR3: TGCGCCAGCAGCCGGGACAGCAACTCTGGAAACACCATATATTTT.